The 12 T cell receptor beta chains below were found in one sample sequenced in a study of CD8+CD57+ T cells in acquired aplastic anemia. Genomic DNA, serving as template, underwent TCR beta VDJ and CDR3 profiling. TCRdb re-derived calls from the reads in MiXCR, one entry per CDR3 protein. The table records 400,000 to 500,000 distinct CDR3 sequences, 65% to 80% of them present only once. The sample comprised sorted CD4+, CD8+, or CD8+CD57+ T cells (not recorded which) from PBMCs. The receptors here all came from a human donor in good health, serving as a control.

In this sample, this clonotype turned up many times. The J gene is TRBJ1-1, the V gene TRBV19, with D tentatively TRBD1 (5 bases). V was trimmed by 6 bases and J by 4 bases, leaving 15 bases between them. Germline V gives CDR1 LNHDA, CDR2 SQIVND (reference sequence). The CDR3 length is 14 residues. The CDR3 sequence is CASRLNSGSTEAFF. CDR3 nucleotide sequence: TGTGCCAGTAGGCTAAATTCAGGGAGCACTGAAGCTTTCTTT.

V is TRBV7-9 and J is TRBJ2-2; TRBD2 matches at 12 bases. Germline loops: CDR1 SEHNR, CDR2 FQNEAQ (reference sequence). The CDR3 is 15 amino acids. V lost 8 bases, J lost 5 bases, and 6 bases stayed unmatched. The CDR3 loop reads CASWETSGRTGELFF. In DNA, the CDR3 is TGTGCCAGCTGGGAGACTAGCGGGAGAACCGGGGAGCTGTTTTTT.

This clonotype was detected many times. The CDR3 spells CSVGYRTNYGYTF. The CDR3 nucleotides read TGCAGCGTCGGATACAGGACAAACTATGGCTACACCTTC. This chain uses TRBV29-1 with TRBJ1-2, with D perhaps TRBD1 (5 bases). V lost 6 bases and J 2 bases, leaving 13 bases between the germline ends. Per the germline V gene, CDR1 is SQVTM and CDR2 is ANQGSEA. This CDR3 has 13 amino acids.

Comment on this clonotype: The junction departs from germline at one end; a sequencing error may be responsible. This chain links TRBV20-1 with TRBJ2-1; D might be TRBD2 (5 bases). The CDR3 sequence is 14 residues long. The germline V gene has CDR1 DFQATT and CDR2 SNEGSKA (reference sequence). CDR3 sequence: CSASLDGDTAEQFF. In nucleotides, the CDR3 is TGCAGCGCTAGCCTGGACGGGGATACAGCTGAGCAGTTCTTC.

This chain uses TRBV4-1 with TRBJ1-1; TRBD1 matches 10 bases. With 3 bases clipped from V and 12 bases from J, the junction kept 13 bases outside the gene matches. CDR1 is MGHRA and CDR2 is YSYEKL in the germline V gene. This CDR3 has 15 amino acids. CDR3 residues: CASSQTPGQGFGTFF. DNA for the CDR3: TGCGCCAGCAGCCAGACCCCGGGACAGGGGTTTGGGACTTTCTTT.

Comment on this clonotype: A junction end diverges from the germline sequence, so it may reflect a read error. This chain joins TRBV24-1 and TRBJ2-3, with 9 bases aligning to TRBD2. The end of the DNA fits TRBJ2-1 better, so the J call may be wrong. The CDR3 sequence is 16 residues long. Germline V gene sequence: CDR1 KGHDR, CDR2 SFDVKD. CDR3 loop: CATRLAGGPGSNAQFF. For the CDR3, the DNA is TGTGCCACCAGACTAGCGGGTGGGCCGGGGAGCAATGCGCAGTTCTTC.

This clonotype came up once. The germline gene is not matched at one end of the junction; a read error may be the cause. This chain uses TRBV25-1 with TRBJ2-1; tentatively, D is TRBD1 (6 bases). Germline V CDR1 and CDR2: MGHDK, SYGVNS. CDR3 length: 13 amino acids. In nucleotides, the CDR3 is TGTGCCTGCAGTGCCCCAGGGGCAAATGAGCAGTTCTTC. Its translation: CACSAPGANEQFF.

Regarding this clonotype: One junction end does not reproduce the germline sequence, and a read error may be involved. The chain employs TRBV7-3 and TRBJ2-7; TRBD2 might be the D (6 bases). Germline V gene data show CDR1 as SGHTA and CDR2 as FQGTGA. The CDR3 is 13 residues long. The CDR3 protein is CASSRELLRAEYF. CDR3 DNA: TGCGCCAGCAGCCGGGAGCTTTTACGTGCGGAGTACTTC.

The rearrangement joins TRBV11-2 to TRBJ2-1; D is possibly TRBD1 (5 bases). Germline values: CDR1 SGHAT, CDR2 FQNNGV. The CDR3 sequence is 11 residues long. Trimming took 5 bases from V and 12 from J, leaving 11 bases between them. The CDR3 here is CASSVGDAQFF. DNA for the CDR3: TGTGCCAGCAGCGTAGGGGATGCGCAGTTCTTC.

This clonotype was picked up many times. V gene TRBV6-6 combines with J gene TRBJ2-7, with TRBD1 identical over 9 bases. The CDR3 is made up of 14 amino acids. V trimming: 2 bases; J trimming: 2 bases; junction bases outside the gene matches: 1. Looked up from germline, CDR1 is MNHNY and CDR2 is SVGAGI (reference sequence). The CDR3 coding sequence is TGTGCCAGCAGTTACAACAGGGGGCCCTACGAGCAGTACTTC. It specifies CASSYNRGPYEQYF.

This clonotype was found a few times. V is TRBV4-1 and J is TRBJ1-3, with D hard to call. Germline V gives CDR1 MGHRA, CDR2 YSYEKL. The CDR3 spans 17 residues. Trimming pared 4 bases from V and 0 bases from J, leaving 16 bases between. DNA for the CDR3: TGCGCCAGCAGCCTTAATCAAAGGTTCATCTCTGGAAACACCATATATTTT. Translation gives CASSLNQRFISGNTIYF.

Regarding this clonotype: Compared with germline, one end of the junction differs, possibly owing to a read error. The chain is built from TRBV15 and TRBJ2-1; TRBD1 agrees at 12 bases. The J call may be wrong; the DNA end is better matched by TRBJ2-4. From germline, CDR1 is LNHNV and CDR2 YYDKDF (reference sequence). The CDR3 is 15 residues long. The CDR3 is CASSQEGTGGNDQYF. The DNA of the CDR3 is TGTGCCAGCAGCCAAGAAGGGACAGGGGGCAATGATCAGTACTTC.